One sample yielded the 5 T cell receptor beta chains listed below, sequenced in a study of blood T cell repertoires in COVID-19. Clones were read by immunoSEQ multiplex PCR, and TCRdb kept only the in-frame ones, dropping some. In the table there are approximately 230,000 clones, roughly 80% of which are singletons. The sample was peripheral blood. The source is an older man with acute or convalescent COVID-19.

CDR3 sequence reads: CATSRDKGLVADTQYF. CDR3 nucleotide sequence: TGTGCCACCAGCAGAGATAAGGGACTAGTGGCAGATACGCAGTATTTT. V gene TRBV15 combines with J gene TRBJ2-3, with 8 positions matching TRBD2. This CDR3 region has 16 residues. From germline, CDR1 is LNHNV and CDR2 YYDKDF (reference sequence). Losses at the gene ends were 0 bases for V and 4 bases for J; bases not matched to a gene: 6.

The genes are TRBV5-1 and TRBJ1-4, with D possibly matching TRBD1 (6 bases). The CDR3 is 14 residues long. Germline lookup yields CDR1 SGHRS and CDR2 YFSETQ. The V end lost 4 bases, the J end lost 8 bases, and 15 bases lay between the germline ends. The CDR3 region has the DNA TGCGCCAGCAGCCCGCCACAGGGTAACGAAAAACTGTTTTTT. This translates into CASSPPQGNEKLFF.

V usage is TRBV9 and J usage is TRBJ2-3, with unresolved D. This CDR3 is 15 amino acids long. Looked up from germline, CDR1 is SGDLS and CDR2 is YYNGEE. Trimming removed 2 bases from V and 2 bases from J, with 12 bases in between. CDR3 DNA: TGTGCCAGCAGCGTTAACTTTCCCATCACAGATACGCAGTATTTT. Amino acids: CASSVNFPITDTQYF.

V usage is TRBV5-1 and J usage is TRBJ2-1, with TRBD2 as a possible D gene (6 bases). Germline values: CDR1 SGHRS, CDR2 YFSETQ. Trimming removed 8 bases from V and 8 bases from J, with 20 bases in between. The CDR3 consists of 14 residues. CDR3 amino acids: CASLPTVPGDEQFF. CDR3 in DNA: TGCGCCAGTCTGCCTACAGTTCCGGGGGATGAGCAGTTCTTC. The full variable domain, rest sourced from reference TRBV5-1 and TRBJ2-1, is KAGVTQTPRYLIKTRGQQVTLSCSPISGHRSVSWYQQTPGQGLQFLFEYFSETQRNKGNFPGRFSGRQFSNSRSEMNVSTLELGDSALYLCASLPTVPGDEQFFGPGTRLTVL.

V and J are TRBV11-2 and TRBJ2-7, with a tentative D call TRBD1 (6 bases). Trimming removed 1 base at V and 3 bases at J, with 13 bases between. Germline V CDR1 and CDR2: SGHAT, FQNNGV. The CDR3 runs to 15 residues. The CDR3 bases are TGTGCCAGCAGCTTAGCCTCGGGACACCGCTACGAGCAGTACTTC. Amino acid sequence: CASSLASGHRYEQYF. Full variable domain (missing parts from reference TRBV11-2 and TRBJ2-7): EAGVAQSPRYKIIEKRQSVAFWCNPISGHATLYWYQQILGQGPKLLIQFQNNGVVDDSQLPKDRFSAERLKGVDSTLKIQPAKLEDSAVYLCASSLASGHRYEQYFGPGTRLTVT.